This T cell receptor (beta chain) was identified during a study of cytomegalovirus exposure and HLA in healthy donors. Study-wide points: A later analysis linked a missense variant in DCLRE1C to the trimming of TCR beta V and J genes. According to the study, roughly 160 TCR beta chains were cytomegalovirus-associated. Fewer N-insertions (relative to the approximately 700-donor mean) were reportedly seen in an Asian-associated ancestry cluster in a later analysis.

13 Jbeta primers and 60 Vbeta primers were used for the PCR. Source study methods: Roughly 81 million unique TCR beta chains, some 11 million shared, were counted in a later analysis. The data were produced by immunoSEQ multiplex PCR, yet TCRdb's version contains in-frame clones alone and is incomplete. That table is the source of V, J and clone size, and D and trimming were worked out from the DNA. The table records about 130,000 clones, around four fifths of them present only once. Points on this clone: What it binds is not known.

Germline CDR1 SNHLY, CDR2 FYNNEI. V trimming: 11 bases; J trimming: 3 bases; junction bases outside the gene matches: 8. This CDR3 is built from 14 residues. Sequences were obtained from PBMCs. The clonotype comes from a male donor in good health and CMV-seronegative. This rearrangement joins TRBV2 to TRBJ2-3, with TRBD2 matching 10 bases. The CDR3 loop is CARGQAGGTDTQYF. In nucleotides, the CDR3 is TGTGCCCGAGGACAAGCGGGAGGGACAGATACGCAGTATTTT.